This T cell receptor (beta chain) was retrieved from a study of T cell changes during pregnancy in multiple sclerosis. The repertoire was sequenced with immunoSEQ multiplex PCR; TCRdb's copy has only in-frame clones and lacks some. The sample consists of just over 20,000 clones, over 85% of them appearing once. The V gene's germline CDR1 is SQVTM and CDR2 ANQGSEA. This CDR3 has 12 amino acids. The V and J ends lost 7 bases and 4 bases respectively, with 13 bases between them. The material sequenced was CD8+ T cells from peripheral blood mononuclear cells, taken in the second trimester of pregnancy. The rearrangement links TRBV29-1 to TRBJ1-1; a weak D match, TRBD1 (5 bases). The source of this sequence is a female donor in good health, enrolled as a control in a pregnancy study. The CDR3 sequence is CSGGEEGTEAFF. The CDR3 DNA follows: TGCAGCGGGGGGGAGGAGGGCACTGAAGCTTTCTTT.